This T cell receptor beta chain stems from a study of vaccination effects on CD4 cells after COVID-19. The study's findings and limits: Of the vaccine-induced clones from healthy vaccinees, merely 1 of 255 recognized common cold coronaviruses as well. Clonal contraction was marked in infection- and vaccine-induced clones late after vaccination.

Trimming left V 8 bases short and J 10 bases short, with 21 bases between. This CDR3 has 15 amino acids. Per germline, CDR1 MNHEY and CDR2 SVGAGI. As regards this clone: Its specificity is not known.

TCRdb's copy holds only in-frame clones and misses some; the assay was immunoSEQ multiplex PCR. This sample has some 52,000 clones; about four fifths occur once, and the top ten carry 5% to 6.5%. Under the ViraFEST assay, PBMC were stimulated with viral peptide pools so that antigen-specific CD4+ T cells expanded. Sequencing was performed afterwards. When around 9 days of culture had elapsed, CD4+ T cells were isolated. Recipients of the vaccine had no prior SARS-CoV-2 infection and negative nucleocapsid antibodies. Some 2.2 million PBMC per well received about 9.8 IU/ml IL-2 and about 10 ug/ml peptides in culture.

The sample consisted of CD4+ T cells from PBMCs cultured with HCoV-OC43 spike peptides, taken before COVID-19 vaccination. Subset here: HCoV-OC43 spike overlapping peptide pool stimulation. This clonotype originated in a human donor who received a COVID-19 vaccine. The V call is TRBV6-5, the J call TRBJ1-6; D possibly corresponds to TRBD1 (5 bases). CDR3 nucleotides: TGTGCCAGCGGAGTTGTCCTAGGGGAGGGATCACCCCTCCACTTT. Protein product: CASGVVLGEGSPLHF.